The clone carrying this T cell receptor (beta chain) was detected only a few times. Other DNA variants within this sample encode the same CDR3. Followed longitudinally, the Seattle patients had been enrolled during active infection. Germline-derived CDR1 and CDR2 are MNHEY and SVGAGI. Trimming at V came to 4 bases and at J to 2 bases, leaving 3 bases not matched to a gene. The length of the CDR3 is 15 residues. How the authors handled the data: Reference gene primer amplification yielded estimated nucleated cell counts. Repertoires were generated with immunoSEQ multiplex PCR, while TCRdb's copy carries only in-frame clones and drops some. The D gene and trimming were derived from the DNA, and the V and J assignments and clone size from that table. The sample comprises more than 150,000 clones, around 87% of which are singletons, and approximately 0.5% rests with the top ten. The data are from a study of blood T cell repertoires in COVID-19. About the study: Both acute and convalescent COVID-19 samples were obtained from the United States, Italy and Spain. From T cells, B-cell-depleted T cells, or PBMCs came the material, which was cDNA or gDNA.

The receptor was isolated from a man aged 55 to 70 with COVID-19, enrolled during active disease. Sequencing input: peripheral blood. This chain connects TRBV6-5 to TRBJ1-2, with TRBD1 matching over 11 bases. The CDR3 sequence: CASSSWTGGNYGYTF. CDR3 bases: TGTGCCAGCAGTTCTTGGACAGGGGGCAACTATGGCTACACCTTC.